The text below deals with one T cell receptor (beta chain). The V and J ends lost 8 bases and 3 bases, in that order; junction bases with no gene match: 8. The germline V gene encodes CDR1 LNHDA and CDR2 SQIVND (reference sequence). This CDR3 contains 16 residues. This specimen comes from a study of blood T cell repertoires in COVID-19. On the study more broadly: T cells, B-cell-depleted T cells, or PBMCs provided the cDNA or gDNA that served as material.

Original processing methods: Estimation of nucleated cell counts was performed using reference gene primer amplification. TCRdb's copy holds only in-frame clones and misses some; the assay was immunoSEQ multiplex PCR. The V and J calls and the clone size are those of that table, but D and trimming were determined from the DNA. The sample consists of 65,000 to 70,000 clones, approximately 75% of them appearing once. This TCR came from a human donor in a cohort sampled during active COVID-19. The sample taken for sequencing was peripheral blood. The chain couples TRBV19 to TRBJ1-4, with 11 bases aligning to TRBD1. The CDR3 DNA reads TGTGCCAGTTCTGGACAGGGGGCCTGGGCTAATGAAAAACTGTTTTTT. Residues: CASSGQGAWANEKLFF. Using reference TRBV19 and TRBJ1-4 for the parts outside the CDR3, the full variable domain is DGGITQSPKYLFRKEGQNVTLSCEQNLNHDAMYWYRQDPGQGLRLIYYSQIVNDFQKGDIAEGYSVSREKKESFPLTVTSAQKNPTAFYLCASSGQGAWANEKLFFGSGTQLSVL.